The rows below give T cell receptor beta chains drawn from one sample of a study of breast tumors, draining lymph nodes, adjacent tissues. TCRdb recomputed calls from the multiplex PCR reads with MiXCR, one row per CDR3 protein. The sample shows roughly 120,000 distinct CDR3 sequences, nearly 20% of them seen only once. The sample consisted of axillary lymph node tissue. The source of these receptors is a female donor with breast cancer. Some clones in this sample may be carry-over from other donors' samples. The CDR3 runs from the conserved cysteine through the conserved F or W. Fields, in order: J gene, D gene, clone size, V gene, CDR3 DNA, CDR3 protein. The D gene is left open where the match is weak. Where a row states a size, it is once, few, many or the class of an expanded clone; other rows omit it.

J: TRBJ2-4; D: .; size: few; V: TRBV10-1; DNA: TGCGCCAGCAGCGGCCCGGGGTTAAAAAACATTCAGTACTTC; CDR3: CASSGPGLKNIQYF
J: TRBJ1-5; D: .; size: many; V: TRBV6-5; DNA: TGTGCCAGCAATGTAGACAGAAATAGCAATCAGCCCCAGCATTTT; CDR3: CASNVDRNSNQPQHF
J: TRBJ1-3; D: .; size: many; V: TRBV6-5; DNA: TGTGCCAGCAGGCGGTTTTCTGGAAACACCATATATTTT; CDR3: CASRRFSGNTIYF
J: TRBJ2-3; D: .; size: many; V: TRBV6-5; DNA: TGTGCCAGCAGTTATAGCATCGGCACAGATACGCAGTATTTT; CDR3: CASSYSIGTDTQYF
J: TRBJ1-5; D: .; size: .; V: TRBV27; DNA: TGTGCCAGCAGACGACAGTATGGCAATCAGCCCCAGCATTTT; CDR3: CASRRQYGNQPQHF
J: TRBJ2-3; D: TRBD2; size: many; V: TRBV5-8; DNA: TGTGCCAGCAGCTTGCGGAGCGGGAGTTCAGATACGCAGTATTTT; CDR3: CASSLRSGSSDTQYF
J: TRBJ2-3; D: .; size: many; V: TRBV7-8; DNA: TGTGCCAGCGAAGGGGGAAGCACAGATACGCAGTATTTT; CDR3: CASEGGSTDTQYF
J: TRBJ1-6; D: .; size: many; V: TRBV20-1; DNA: TGCAGTGCTAGAGCAGAGGGTACACGGTCACCCCTCCACTTT; CDR3: CSARAEGTRSPLHF
J: TRBJ1-2; D: .; size: few; V: TRBV12-3/TRBV12-4; DNA: TGTGCCAGCACCCCCCGATCAGGGTTGGACTATGGCTGCACCTTC; CDR3: CASTPRSGLDYGCTF
J: TRBJ2-7; D: .; size: many; V: TRBV6-1; DNA: TGTGCCAGCACGTTCTCCCTTCCGACCAACGAGCAGTACTTC; CDR3: CASTFSLPTNEQYF
J: TRBJ2-1; D: TRBD2; size: many; V: TRBV7-3; DNA: TGTGCCAGCAGCTTATTCCCCCTCGGGCTCGCGGGGGACAATGAGCAGTTCTTC; CDR3: CASSLFPLGLAGDNEQFF
J: TRBJ2-7; D: .; size: many; V: TRBV20-1; DNA: TGCAGTGCTAGAGAGTCTCCCAGCGAGCAGTACTTC; CDR3: CSARESPSEQYF
J: TRBJ2-7; D: .; size: many; V: TRBV15; DNA: TGTGCCACCAGCACACGGCGCCAGGGAGTATCCGAGCAGTACTTC; CDR3: CATSTRRQGVSEQYF
J: TRBJ1-2; D: .; size: many; V: TRBV5-1; DNA: TGCGCCAGCAGCTTGGGCTGGGGGCAGGGCGGTGGCTACACCTTC; CDR3: CASSLGWGQGGGYTF
J: TRBJ2-7; D: .; size: many; V: TRBV3-1; DNA: TGTGCCAGCAGCCAAGAGCTCCCCCATCGCGAGCAGTACTTC; CDR3: CASSQELPHREQYF
J: TRBJ1-2; D: .; size: few; V: TRBV6-1; DNA: TGTGCCAGCAGTGAATCGACGATTACAGCCTATGGCTACACCTTC; CDR3: CASSESTITAYGYTF
J: TRBJ2-5; D: .; size: many; V: TRBV7-9; DNA: TGTGCCAGCAGCGAGCGGTACCAAGAGACCCAGTACTTC; CDR3: CASSERYQETQYF
J: TRBJ1-2; D: .; size: many; V: TRBV7-3; DNA: TGTGCCAGCAGCCGACGAGGGGGATCCGGCTACACCTTC; CDR3: CASSRRGGSGYTF
J: TRBJ1-1; D: .; size: .; V: TRBV3-1; DNA: TGTGCCAGCAGCCACCTGAACACTGAAGCTTTCTTT; CDR3: CASSHLNTEAFF
J: TRBJ2-7; D: TRBD1; size: many; V: TRBV2; DNA: TGTGCCATCAAGACCGGGACAGCAACCTACGAGCAGTACTTC; CDR3: CAIKTGTATYEQYF
J: TRBJ1-1; D: .; size: .; V: TRBV29-1; DNA: TGCAGCGTTGTCGGGCCGGGAACTGAAGCTTTCTTT; CDR3: CSVVGPGTEAFF
J: TRBJ2-5; D: .; size: many; V: TRBV12-3/TRBV12-4; DNA: TGTGCCAGTCACGGTGCTAGACGGCAGACCCAGTACTTC; CDR3: CASHGARRQTQYF
J: TRBJ2-7; D: TRBD2; size: many; V: TRBV4-2; DNA: TGTGCCAGCAGCCAAGGACTAGCGGGGGCCTACGAGCAGTACTTC; CDR3: CASSQGLAGAYEQYF
J: TRBJ1-4; D: .; size: many; V: TRBV20-1; DNA: TGCAGTGCCAGAACCGGCGATGAAAAACTGTTTTTT; CDR3: CSARTGDEKLFF
J: TRBJ2-3; D: TRBD2; size: few; V: TRBV7-2; DNA: TGTGCCAGCAGCCCGGGGCGGGGGGGGGGGTTCCGCACAGATACGCAGTATTTT; CDR3: CASSPGRGGGFRTDTQYF